The rows below give T cell receptor beta chains drawn from one sample of a study of glioma-infiltrating T cells after dendritic cell vaccination. Generated by immunoSEQ multiplex PCR, the TCRdb table keeps only in-frame clones and is missing some. Counted here are 50,000 to 65,000 clones, 70% to 90% occurring once; the ten biggest clones make up roughly 9%. The sample in question was blood, obtained after dendritic cell vaccination. The origin of the receptors is a human donor with glioblastoma. Each CDR3 is given with its conserved first and last residue. A D gene is named only where the DNA matches it firmly. Clone size is shown for a subset of rows, as once, few, many or a class of expanded clone.

>TRBJ1-6|TRBV5-5|NA|once
TGTGCCAGCAGCTCTTCTAAGCTAGGCGGAAGCTCCTATAATTCACCCCTCCACTTT
CASSSSKLGGSSYNSPLHF
>TRBJ1-5|TRBV4-3|NA|once
TGCGCCAGCAGCCAAGAGTTGGGCAGGGGTCAGCCCCAGCATTTT
CASSQELGRGQPQHF
>TRBJ1-6|TRBV27|TRBD1|NA
TGTGCCAGCTCCCTCAGGGGCAGGGGGAATTCACCCCTCCACTTT
CASSLRGRGNSPLHF
>TRBJ2-2|TRBV10-1|TRBD2|NA
TGCGCCAGCAGTGACCACTTAGCGGGGTCCACCGGGGAGCTGTTTTTT
CASSDHLAGSTGELFF
>TRBJ2-3|TRBV7-2|NA|few
TGTGCCAGCAGCTACACAGGGACGGGAAGCACAGATACGCAGTATTTT
CASSYTGTGSTDTQYF
>TRBJ2-5|TRBV29-1|TRBD2|NA
TGCAGCGTTGTGACTAGCGGCCAAGAGACCCAGTACTTC
CSVVTSGQETQYF
>TRBJ1-2|TRBV5-6|TRBD1|NA
TGTGCCAGCAGCTTCTCGGACAGGTTGTTCTATGGCTACACCTTC
CASSFSDRLFYGYTF
>TRBJ1-1|TRBV11-3|NA|NA
TGTGCCAGCAGCTTACAAGGCAGGTGGGGCGCGAAGAACACTGAAGCTTTCTTT
CASSLQGRWGAKNTEAFF
>TRBJ1-6|TRBV7-9|TRBD1|NA
TGTGCAGTGGGGGACAGCTCCTATAATTCACCCCTCCACTTT
CAVGDSSYNSPLHF
>TRBJ2-3|TRBV28|TRBD1|NA
TGTGCCAGCAGTTCATTCACCGGGACAGGGGTTAGGTATACGCAGTATTTT
CASSSFTGTGVRYTQYF
>TRBJ2-7|TRBV4-2|TRBD2|NA
TGTGCCAGCAGTCCTCTAGCGGGGGCTGAGGAGCAGTACTTC
CASSPLAGAEEQYF
>TRBJ2-7|TRBV2|TRBD1|NA
TGTGCCAGCAGTGAGAGGACAGGTATTTTTTACGAGCAGTACTTC
CASSERTGIFYEQYF
>TRBJ2-3|TRBV7-9|NA|NA
TGTGCCAGCAGCTTTGACGGGGGAGCCATGGGAGATACGCAGTATTTT
CASSFDGGAMGDTQYF
>TRBJ1-2|TRBV4-2|NA|NA
TGTGCCAGCAGCCAAGATGACGGACAGCTAACAAACTATGGCTACACCTTC
CASSQDDGQLTNYGYTF
>TRBJ2-5|TRBV13|NA|NA
TGTGCCAGCAGCTTAGTTCTGGCTGGTGAGACCCAGTACTTC
CASSLVLAGETQYF
>TRBJ1-2|TRBV11-2|NA|NA
TGTGCCAGCAGCCCCCGCGAGTCGACACCCATGAACTATGGCTACACCTTC
CASSPRESTPMNYGYTF
>TRBJ2-5|TRBV28|TRBD2|few
TGTGCCAGCAGTCCCGAACTAGCGGGGGGCGGGGAGACCCAGTACTTC
CASSPELAGGGETQYF
>TRBJ2-1|TRBV2|NA|NA
TGTGCCAGCAGTTATACAGGGAAGCACTTCTTC
CASSYTGKHFF
>TRBJ2-7|TRBV18|TRBD2|NA
TGTGCCAGCTCACCACCTCAGGCGGGGGAGATCTACGAGCAGTACTTC
CASSPPQAGEIYEQYF
>TRBJ2-7|TRBV6-6|NA|once
TGTGCCAGCAGTTATCTGGCGGGGGCCTCCTACGAGCAGTACTTC
CASSYLAGASYEQYF
>TRBJ1-2|TRBV21-1|NA|NA
TGTGCCAGCAGCGTCGACAGGGATAACTATGGCTACACCTTC
CASSVDRDNYGYTF
>TRBJ2-1|TRBV4-3|NA|NA
TGCGCCAGCAGCCAAGAGAAACTAGATCTGGGTTCCGATGAGCAGTTCTTC
CASSQEKLDLGSDEQFF
>TRBJ1-3|TRBV4-1|NA|NA
TGCGCCAGCAGCCAAGACAGGGGTTCTGGAAACACCATATATTTT
CASSQDRGSGNTIYF
>TRBJ2-1|TRBV4-1|NA|NA
TGCGCCAGCAGCCAAGATGGGACATCCTACAATGAGCAGTTCTTC
CASSQDGTSYNEQFF
>TRBJ1-2|TRBV4-2|NA|few
TGTGCCAGCAGCCAAGACCCCGTCGGGGGGGGCTATGGCTACACCTTC
CASSQDPVGGGYGYTF
>TRBJ1-4|TRBV9|NA|NA
TGTGCCAGCAGCGTAGATCAGGGAGGAGGTGAAAAACTGTTTTTT
CASSVDQGGGEKLFF
>TRBJ2-7|TRBV5-1|TRBD1|NA
TGCGCCAGCAGCCCGGGACAGCCCTACGAGCAGTACTTC
CASSPGQPYEQYF
>TRBJ1-1|TRBV4-3|NA|few
TGCGCCAGCAGCCAATATCACAGATTGAACACTGAAGCTTTCTTT
CASSQYHRLNTEAFF
>TRBJ1-2|TRBV7-9|NA|NA
TGTGCCAGCAGCGACCGGGGAGGCTATGGCTACACCTTC
CASSDRGGYGYTF
>TRBJ1-3|TRBV30|NA|NA
TGTGCCTGGAGTTTAGGGGCGGATGGAAACACCATATATTTT
CAWSLGADGNTIYF
>TRBJ2-3|TRBV23-1|TRBD1|NA
TGCGCCAGCAGTCCGACAGGGGTAACCACAGATACGCAGTATTTT
CASSPTGVTTDTQYF
>TRBJ1-6|TRBV5-1|NA|NA
TGCGCCAGCAGCTTGGACCGGGTGAGGCCCCATTCCCCCCTCCACTTT
CASSLDRVRPHSPLHF
>TRBJ2-2|TRBV5-1|NA|once
TGCGCCAGCAGCGTTTCCTATAGGAGCGGGGAGCTGTTTTTT
CASSVSYRSGELFF